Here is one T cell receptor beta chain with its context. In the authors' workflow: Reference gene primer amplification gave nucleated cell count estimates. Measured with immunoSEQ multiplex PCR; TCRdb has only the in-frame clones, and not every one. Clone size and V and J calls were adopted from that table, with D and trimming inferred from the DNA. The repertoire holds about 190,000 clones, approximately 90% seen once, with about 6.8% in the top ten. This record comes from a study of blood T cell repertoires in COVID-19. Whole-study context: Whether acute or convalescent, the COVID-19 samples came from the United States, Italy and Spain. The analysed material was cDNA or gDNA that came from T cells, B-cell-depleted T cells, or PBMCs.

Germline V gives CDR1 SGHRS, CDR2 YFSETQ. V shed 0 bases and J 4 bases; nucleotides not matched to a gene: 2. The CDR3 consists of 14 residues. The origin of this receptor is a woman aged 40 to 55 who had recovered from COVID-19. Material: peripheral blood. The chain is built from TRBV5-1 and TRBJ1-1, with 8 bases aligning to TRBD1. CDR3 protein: CASSLETGGTEAFF. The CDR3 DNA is TGCGCCAGCAGCTTGGAAACAGGGGGCACTGAAGCTTTCTTT.